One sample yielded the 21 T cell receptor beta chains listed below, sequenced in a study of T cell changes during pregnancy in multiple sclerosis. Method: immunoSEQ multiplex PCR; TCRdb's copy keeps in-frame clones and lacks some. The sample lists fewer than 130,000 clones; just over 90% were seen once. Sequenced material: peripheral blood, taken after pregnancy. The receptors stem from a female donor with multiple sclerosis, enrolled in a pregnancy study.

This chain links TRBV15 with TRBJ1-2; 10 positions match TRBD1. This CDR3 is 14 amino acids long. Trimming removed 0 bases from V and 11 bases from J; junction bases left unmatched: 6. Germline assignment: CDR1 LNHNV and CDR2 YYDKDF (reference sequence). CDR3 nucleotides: TGTGCCACCAGCAGAGATAGGGGGACAGGGGAGTACACCTTC. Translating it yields CATSRDRGTGEYTF.

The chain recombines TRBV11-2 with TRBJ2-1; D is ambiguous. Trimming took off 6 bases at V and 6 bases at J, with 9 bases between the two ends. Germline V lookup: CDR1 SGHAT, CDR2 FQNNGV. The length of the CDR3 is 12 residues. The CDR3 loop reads CASSYTSNEQFF. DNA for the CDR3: TGTGCCAGCAGTTACACCAGCAATGAGCAGTTCTTC.

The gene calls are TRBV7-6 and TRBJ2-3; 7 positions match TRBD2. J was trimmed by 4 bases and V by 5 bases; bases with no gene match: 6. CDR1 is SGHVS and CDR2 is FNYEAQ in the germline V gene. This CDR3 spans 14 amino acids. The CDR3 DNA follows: TGTGCCAGCAGCCCCCGGGGGGAATCAGATACGCAGTATTTT. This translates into CASSPRGESDTQYF.

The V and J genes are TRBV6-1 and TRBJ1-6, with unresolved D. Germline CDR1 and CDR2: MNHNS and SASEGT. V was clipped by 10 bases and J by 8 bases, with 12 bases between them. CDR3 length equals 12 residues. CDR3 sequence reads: CATAKPDSPLHF. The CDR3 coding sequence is TGTGCCACCGCAAAACCGGATTCACCCCTCCACTTT.

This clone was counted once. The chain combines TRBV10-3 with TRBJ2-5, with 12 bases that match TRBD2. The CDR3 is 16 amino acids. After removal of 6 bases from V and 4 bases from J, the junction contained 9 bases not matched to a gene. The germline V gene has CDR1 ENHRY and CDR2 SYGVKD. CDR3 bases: TGTGCCATCAGCGTGGGACTAGCGGGCGAAACAGAGACCCAGTACTTC. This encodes CAISVGLAGETETQYF.

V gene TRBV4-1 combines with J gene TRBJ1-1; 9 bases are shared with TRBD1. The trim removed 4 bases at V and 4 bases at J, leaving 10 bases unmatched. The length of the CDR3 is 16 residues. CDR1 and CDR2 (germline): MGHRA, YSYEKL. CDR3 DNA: TGCGCCAGCAGCCTTACAGGGGGCGATTTAGTCACTGAAGCTTTCTTT. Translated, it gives CASSLTGGDLVTEAFF.

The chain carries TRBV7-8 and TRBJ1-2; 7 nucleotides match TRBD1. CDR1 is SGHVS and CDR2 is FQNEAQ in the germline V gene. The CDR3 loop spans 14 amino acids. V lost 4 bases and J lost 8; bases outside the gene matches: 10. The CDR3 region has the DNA TGTGCCAGCAGCTCCGGACAGGCACAGCTCGGCTACACCTTC. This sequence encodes CASSSGQAQLGYTF. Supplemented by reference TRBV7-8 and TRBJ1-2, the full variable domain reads GAGVSQSPRYKVAKRGQDVALRCDPISGHVSLFWYQQALGQGPEFLTYFQNEAQLDKSGLPSDRFFAERPEGSVSTLKIQRTQQEDSAVYLCASSSGQAQLGYTFGSGTRLTVV.

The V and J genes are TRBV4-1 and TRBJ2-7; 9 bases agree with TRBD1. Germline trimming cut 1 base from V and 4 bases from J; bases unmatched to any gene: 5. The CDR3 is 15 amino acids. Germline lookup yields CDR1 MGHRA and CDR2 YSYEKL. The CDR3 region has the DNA TGCGCCAGCAGCCAAGCCACCGGGACAGGGTACGAGCAGTACTTC. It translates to CASSQATGTGYEQYF.

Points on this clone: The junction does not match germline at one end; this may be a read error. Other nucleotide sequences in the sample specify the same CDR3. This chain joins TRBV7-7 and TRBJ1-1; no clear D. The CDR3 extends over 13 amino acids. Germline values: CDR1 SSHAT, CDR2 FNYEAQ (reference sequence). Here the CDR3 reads CASSLGRNTEAFF. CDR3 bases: TGTGCTAGCAGCTTAGGCAGGAACACTGAAGCTTTCTTT.

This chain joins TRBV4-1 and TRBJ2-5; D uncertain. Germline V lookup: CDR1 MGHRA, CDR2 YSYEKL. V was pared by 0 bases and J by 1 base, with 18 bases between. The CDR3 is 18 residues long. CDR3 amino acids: CASSQDLAARGVQETQYF. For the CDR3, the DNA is TGCGCCAGCAGCCAAGATCTGGCGGCCCGAGGCGTCCAAGAGACCCAGTACTTC.

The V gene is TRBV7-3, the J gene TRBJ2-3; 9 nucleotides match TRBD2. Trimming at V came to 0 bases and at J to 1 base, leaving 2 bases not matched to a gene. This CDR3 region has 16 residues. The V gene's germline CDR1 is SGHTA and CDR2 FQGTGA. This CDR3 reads CASSLTVAGGTDTQYF. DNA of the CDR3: TGTGCCAGCAGCTTAACAGTAGCGGGGGGCACAGATACGCAGTATTTT.

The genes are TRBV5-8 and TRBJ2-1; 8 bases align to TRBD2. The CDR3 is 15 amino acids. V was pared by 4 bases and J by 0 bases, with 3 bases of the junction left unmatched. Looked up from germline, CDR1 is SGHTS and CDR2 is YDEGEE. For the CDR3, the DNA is TGTGCCAGCAGCCGAAGCGGGGGCTCCTACAATGAGCAGTTCTTC. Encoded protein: CASSRSGGSYNEQFF.

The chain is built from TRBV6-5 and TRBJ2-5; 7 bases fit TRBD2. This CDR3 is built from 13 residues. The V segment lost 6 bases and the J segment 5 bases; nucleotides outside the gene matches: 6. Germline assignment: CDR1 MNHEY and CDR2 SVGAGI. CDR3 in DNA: TGTGCCAGCAGGAGCGGGATTGGGGAGACCCAGTACTTC. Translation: CASRSGIGETQYF.

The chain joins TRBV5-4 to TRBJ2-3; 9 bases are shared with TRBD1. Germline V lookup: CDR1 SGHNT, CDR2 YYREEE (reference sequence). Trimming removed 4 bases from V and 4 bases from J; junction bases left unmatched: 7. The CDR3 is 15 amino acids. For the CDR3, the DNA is TGTGCCAGCAGCGCACGGACAGGGGCCCCAGATACGCAGTATTTT. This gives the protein CASSARTGAPDTQYF.

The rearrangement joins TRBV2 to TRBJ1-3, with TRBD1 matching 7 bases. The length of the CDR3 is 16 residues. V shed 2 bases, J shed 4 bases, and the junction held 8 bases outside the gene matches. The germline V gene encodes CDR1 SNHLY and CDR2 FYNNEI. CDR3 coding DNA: TGTGCCAGCAGTGAATTCGGCAGGGGGAAAGGAAACACCATATATTTT. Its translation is CASSEFGRGKGNTIYF.

The CDR3 protein is CASSMTGGNQPQHF. The CDR3 nucleotides are TGTGCCAGTAGTATGACAGGGGGGAATCAGCCCCAGCATTTT. This chain links TRBV19 with TRBJ1-5; TRBD1 matches 9 bases. The CDR3 has 14 residues. The V gene end was trimmed by 3 bases and the J gene end by 4 bases; junction bases not matched to a gene: 1. Per germline, CDR1 LNHDA and CDR2 SQIVND (reference sequence).

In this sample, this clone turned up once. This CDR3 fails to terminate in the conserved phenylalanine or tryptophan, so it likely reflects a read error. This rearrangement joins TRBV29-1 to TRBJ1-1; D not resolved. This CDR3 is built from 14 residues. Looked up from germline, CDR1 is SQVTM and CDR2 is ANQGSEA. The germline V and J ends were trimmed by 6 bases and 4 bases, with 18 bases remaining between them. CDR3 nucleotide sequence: TGCAGCGTGGCCCGGACTCCTGCGGGCACTGAAGCTTTCCTT. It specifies CSVARTPAGTEAFL.

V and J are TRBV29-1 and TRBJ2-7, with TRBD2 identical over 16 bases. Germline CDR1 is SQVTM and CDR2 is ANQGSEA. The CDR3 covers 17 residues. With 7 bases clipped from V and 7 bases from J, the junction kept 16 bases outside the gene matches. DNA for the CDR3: TGCAGCGCCCACCGGGGGACTAGCGGGGGGGCCCTTGGAGAGCAGTACTTC. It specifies CSAHRGTSGGALGEQYF.

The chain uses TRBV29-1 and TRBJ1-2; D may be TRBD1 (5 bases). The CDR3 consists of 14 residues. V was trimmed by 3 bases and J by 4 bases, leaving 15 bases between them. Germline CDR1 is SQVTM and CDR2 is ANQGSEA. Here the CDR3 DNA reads TGCAGCGTTGAGTCCAGGGCCCTTCCCTATGGCTACACCTTC. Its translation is CSVESRALPYGYTF.

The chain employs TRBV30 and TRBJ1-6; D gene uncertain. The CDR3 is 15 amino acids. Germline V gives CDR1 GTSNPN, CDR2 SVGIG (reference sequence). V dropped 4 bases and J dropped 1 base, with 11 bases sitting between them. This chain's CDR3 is CAWKFAGSYNSPLHF. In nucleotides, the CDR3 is TGTGCCTGGAAGTTTGCGGGTTCCTATAATTCACCCCTCCACTTT. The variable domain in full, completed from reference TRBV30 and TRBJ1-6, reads SQTIHQWPATLVQPVGSPLSLECTVEGTSNPNLYWYRQAAGRGLQLLFYSVGIGQISSEVPQNLSASRPQDRQFILSSKKLLLSDSGFYLCAWKFAGSYNSPLHFGNGTRLTVT.

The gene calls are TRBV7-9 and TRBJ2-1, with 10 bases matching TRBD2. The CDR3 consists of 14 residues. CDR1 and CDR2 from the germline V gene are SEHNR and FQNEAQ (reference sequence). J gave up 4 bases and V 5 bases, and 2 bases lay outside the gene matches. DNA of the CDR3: TGTGCCAGCAGCGGGACTAGCGTATACAATGAGCAGTTCTTC. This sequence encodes CASSGTSVYNEQFF.